This entry concerns a single T cell receptor beta chain. The data belong to a study of T cell changes during pregnancy in multiple sclerosis. Germline CDR1 and CDR2: MNHNS and SASEGT. CDR3 length equals 15 residues. Trimming took 3 bases from V and 5 from J, leaving 16 bases between them. The table came from immunoSEQ multiplex PCR; TCRdb's copy has only in-frame clones and leaves some out. This sample has under 75,000 clones, with under 95% found just once. This specimen was CD4+ T cells from peripheral blood mononuclear cells, taken after pregnancy. The TCR sequence derives from a female donor in good health, enrolled as a control in a pregnancy study. V is TRBV6-1 and J is TRBJ1-1, with a possible D match to TRBD1 (5 bases). CDR3 protein: CASSDPRGLSTEAFF. The CDR3, as DNA: TGTGCCAGCAGTGACCCGCGGGGGTTAAGTACTGAAGCTTTCTTT.